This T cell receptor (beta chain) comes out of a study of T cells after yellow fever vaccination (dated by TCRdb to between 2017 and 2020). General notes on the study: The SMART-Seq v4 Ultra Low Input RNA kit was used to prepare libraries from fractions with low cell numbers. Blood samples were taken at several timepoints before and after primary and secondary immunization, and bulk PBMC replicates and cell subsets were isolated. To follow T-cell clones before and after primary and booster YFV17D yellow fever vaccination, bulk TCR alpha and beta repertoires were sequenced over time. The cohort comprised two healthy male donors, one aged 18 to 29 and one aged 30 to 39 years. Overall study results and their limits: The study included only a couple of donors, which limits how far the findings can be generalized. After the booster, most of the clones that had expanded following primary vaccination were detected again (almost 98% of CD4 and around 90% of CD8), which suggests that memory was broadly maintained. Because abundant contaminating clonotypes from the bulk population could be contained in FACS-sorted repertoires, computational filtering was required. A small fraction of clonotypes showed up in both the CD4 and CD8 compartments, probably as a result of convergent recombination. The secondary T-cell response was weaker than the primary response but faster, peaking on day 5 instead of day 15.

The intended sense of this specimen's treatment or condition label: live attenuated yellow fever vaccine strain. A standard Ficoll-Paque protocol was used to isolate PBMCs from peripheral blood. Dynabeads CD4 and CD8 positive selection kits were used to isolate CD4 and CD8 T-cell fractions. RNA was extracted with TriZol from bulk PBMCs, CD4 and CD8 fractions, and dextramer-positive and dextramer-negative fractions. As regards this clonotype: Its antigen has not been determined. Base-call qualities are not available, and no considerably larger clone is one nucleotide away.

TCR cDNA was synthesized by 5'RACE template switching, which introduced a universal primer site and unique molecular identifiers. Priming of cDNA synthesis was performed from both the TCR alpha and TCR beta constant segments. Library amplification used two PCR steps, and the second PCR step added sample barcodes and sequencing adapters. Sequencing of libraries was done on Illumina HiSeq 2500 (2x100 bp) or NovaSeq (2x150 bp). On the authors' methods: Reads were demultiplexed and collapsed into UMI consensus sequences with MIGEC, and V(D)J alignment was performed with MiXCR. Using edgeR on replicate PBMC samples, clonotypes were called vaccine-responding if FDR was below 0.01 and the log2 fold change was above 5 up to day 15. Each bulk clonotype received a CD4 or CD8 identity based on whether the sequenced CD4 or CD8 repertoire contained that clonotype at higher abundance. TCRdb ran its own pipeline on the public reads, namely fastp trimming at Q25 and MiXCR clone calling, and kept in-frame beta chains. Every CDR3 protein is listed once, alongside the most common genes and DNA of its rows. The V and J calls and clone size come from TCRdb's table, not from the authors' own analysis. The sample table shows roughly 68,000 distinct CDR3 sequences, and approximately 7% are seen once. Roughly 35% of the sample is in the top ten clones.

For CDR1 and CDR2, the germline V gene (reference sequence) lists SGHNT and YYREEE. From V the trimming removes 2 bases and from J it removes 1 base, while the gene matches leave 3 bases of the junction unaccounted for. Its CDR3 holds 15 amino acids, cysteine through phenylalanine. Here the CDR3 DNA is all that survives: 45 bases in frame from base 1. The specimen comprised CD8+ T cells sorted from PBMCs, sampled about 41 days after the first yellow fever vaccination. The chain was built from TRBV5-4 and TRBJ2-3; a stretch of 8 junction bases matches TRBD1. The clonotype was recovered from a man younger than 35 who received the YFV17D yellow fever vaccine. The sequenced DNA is TGTGCCAGCAGCTTAGGACAGGGAGGCACAGATACGCAGTATTTT. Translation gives CASSLGQGGTDTQYF.